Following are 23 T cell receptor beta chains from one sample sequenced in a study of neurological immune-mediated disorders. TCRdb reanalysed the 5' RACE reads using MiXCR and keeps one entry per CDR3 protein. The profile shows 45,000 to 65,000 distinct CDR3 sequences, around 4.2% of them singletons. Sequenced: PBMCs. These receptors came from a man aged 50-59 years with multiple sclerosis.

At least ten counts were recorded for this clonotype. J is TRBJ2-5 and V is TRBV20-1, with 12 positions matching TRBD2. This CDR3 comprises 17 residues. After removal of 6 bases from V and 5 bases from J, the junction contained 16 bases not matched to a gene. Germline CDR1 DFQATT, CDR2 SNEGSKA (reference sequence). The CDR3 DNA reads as TGCAGTGCCCAGACATCAACTAGCGGGGGGTTTAGGGAGACCCAGTACTTC. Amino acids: CSAQTSTSGGFRETQYF.

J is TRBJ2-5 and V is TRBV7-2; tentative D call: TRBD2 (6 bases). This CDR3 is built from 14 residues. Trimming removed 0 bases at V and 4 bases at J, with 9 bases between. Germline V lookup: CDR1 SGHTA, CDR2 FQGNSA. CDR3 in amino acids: CASSLAGGRETQYF. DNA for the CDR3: TGTGCCAGCAGCTTAGCGGGGGGTCGAGAGACCCAGTACTTC.

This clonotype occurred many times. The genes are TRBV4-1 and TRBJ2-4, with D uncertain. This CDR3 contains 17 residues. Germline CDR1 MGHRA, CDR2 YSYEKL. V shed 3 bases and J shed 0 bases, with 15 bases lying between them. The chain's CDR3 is CASSQPTDTLAKNIQYF. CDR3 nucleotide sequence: TGCGCCAGCAGCCAGCCTACAGATACCCTAGCCAAAAACATTCAGTACTTC.

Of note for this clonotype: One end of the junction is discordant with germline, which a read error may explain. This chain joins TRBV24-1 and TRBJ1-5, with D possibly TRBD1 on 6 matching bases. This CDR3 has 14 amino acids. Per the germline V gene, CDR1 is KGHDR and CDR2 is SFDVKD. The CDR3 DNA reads TGTGCCACCAGTGATGGGACATACGATCAGCCCCAGAATTTT. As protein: CATSDGTYDQPQNF.

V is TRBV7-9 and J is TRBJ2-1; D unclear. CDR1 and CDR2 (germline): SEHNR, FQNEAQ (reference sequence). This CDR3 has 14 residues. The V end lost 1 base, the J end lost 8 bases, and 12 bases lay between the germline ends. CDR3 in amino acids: CASSLVPTSYEQFF. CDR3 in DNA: TGTGCCAGCAGCTTAGTTCCCACCTCGTATGAGCAGTTCTTC. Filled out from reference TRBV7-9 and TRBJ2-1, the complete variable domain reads DTGVSQNPRHKITKRGQNVTFRCDPISEHNRLYWYRQTLGQGPEFLTYFQNEAQLEKSRLLSDRFSAERPKGSFSTLEIQRTEQGDSAMYLCASSLVPTSYEQFFGPGTRLTVL.

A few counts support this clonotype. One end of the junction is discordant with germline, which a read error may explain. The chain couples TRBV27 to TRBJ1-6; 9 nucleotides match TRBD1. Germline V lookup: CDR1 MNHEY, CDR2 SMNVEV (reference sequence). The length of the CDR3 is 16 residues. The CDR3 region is CASRKPGQGRDSPLNF. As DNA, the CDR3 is TGTGCCAGCAGAAAACCGGGACAGGGTCGGGATTCACCCCTCAACTTT.

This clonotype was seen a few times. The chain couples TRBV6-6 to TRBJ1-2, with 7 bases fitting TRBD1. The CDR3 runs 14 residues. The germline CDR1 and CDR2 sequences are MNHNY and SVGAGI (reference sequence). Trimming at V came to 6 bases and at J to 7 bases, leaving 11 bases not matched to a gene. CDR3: CASRQNDRASGYTF. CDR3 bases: TGTGCCAGCAGACAAAACGACAGGGCCAGTGGCTACACCTTC.

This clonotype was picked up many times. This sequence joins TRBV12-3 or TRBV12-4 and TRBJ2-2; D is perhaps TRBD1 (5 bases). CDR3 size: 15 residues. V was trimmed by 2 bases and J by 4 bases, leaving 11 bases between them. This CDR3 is CASSLYGHFTGELFF. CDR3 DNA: TGTGCCAGCAGTTTATATGGACACTTCACCGGGGAGCTGTTTTTT.

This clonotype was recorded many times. The CDR3 here is CSARGDGGSYEQYF. CDR3 DNA sequence: TGCAGTGCTAGAGGGGACGGGGGGTCCTACGAGCAGTACTTC. V gene TRBV20-1 combines with J gene TRBJ2-7, with TRBD2 matching over 7 bases. Germline values: CDR1 DFQATT, CDR2 SNEGSKA (reference sequence). CDR3 length equals 14 residues. V gave up 1 base and J gave up 1 base; unmatched junction bases: 4.

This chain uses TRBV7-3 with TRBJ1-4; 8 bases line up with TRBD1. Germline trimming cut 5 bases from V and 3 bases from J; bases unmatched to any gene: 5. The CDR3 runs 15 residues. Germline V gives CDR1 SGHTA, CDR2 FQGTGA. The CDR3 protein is CASSRQGLPNEKLFF. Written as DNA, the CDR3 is TGTGCCAGCAGCCGACAGGGGCTCCCTAATGAAAAACTGTTTTTT.

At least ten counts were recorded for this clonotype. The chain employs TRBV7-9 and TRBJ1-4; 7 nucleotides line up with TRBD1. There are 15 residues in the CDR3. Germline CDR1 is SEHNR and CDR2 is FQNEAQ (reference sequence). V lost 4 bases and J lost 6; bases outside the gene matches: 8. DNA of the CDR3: TGTGCCAGCAGCTCCTCCGGGACAGAGGATGAAAAACTGTTTTTT. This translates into CASSSSGTEDEKLFF.

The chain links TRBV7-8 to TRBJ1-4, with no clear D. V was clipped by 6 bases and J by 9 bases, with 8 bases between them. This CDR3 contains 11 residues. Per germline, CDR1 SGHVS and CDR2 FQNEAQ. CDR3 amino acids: CASSGDQKLFF. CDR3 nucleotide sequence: TGTGCCAGCAGTGGTGATCAAAAACTGTTTTTT.

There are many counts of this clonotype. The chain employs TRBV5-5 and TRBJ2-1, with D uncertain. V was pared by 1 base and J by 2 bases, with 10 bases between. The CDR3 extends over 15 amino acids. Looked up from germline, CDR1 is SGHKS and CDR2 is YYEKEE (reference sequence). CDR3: CASSLFQQTYNEQFF. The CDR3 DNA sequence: TGTGCCAGCAGCTTGTTCCAGCAAACCTACAATGAGCAGTTCTTC.

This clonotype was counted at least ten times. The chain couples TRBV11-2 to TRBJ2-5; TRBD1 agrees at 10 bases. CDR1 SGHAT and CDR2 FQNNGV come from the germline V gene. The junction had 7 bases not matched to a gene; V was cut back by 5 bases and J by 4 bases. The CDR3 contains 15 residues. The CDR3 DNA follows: TGTGCCAGCAGCACCTGGACAGGGGGACGAGAGACCCAGTACTTC. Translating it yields CASSTWTGGRETQYF.

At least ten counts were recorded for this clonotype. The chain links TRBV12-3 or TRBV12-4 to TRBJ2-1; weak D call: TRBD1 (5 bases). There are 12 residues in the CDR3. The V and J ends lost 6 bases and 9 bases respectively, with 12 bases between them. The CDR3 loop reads CASRGLLGEQFF. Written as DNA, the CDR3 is TGTGCCAGCAGGGGGCTACTCGGTGAGCAGTTCTTC.

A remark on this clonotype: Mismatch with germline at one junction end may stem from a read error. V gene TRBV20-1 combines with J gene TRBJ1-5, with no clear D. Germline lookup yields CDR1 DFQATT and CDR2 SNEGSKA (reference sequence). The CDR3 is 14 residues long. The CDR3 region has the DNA TGCAGTGCTAGTAATACTAATAGCAATCAGCCCCAGAATTTT. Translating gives CSASNTNSNQPQNF.

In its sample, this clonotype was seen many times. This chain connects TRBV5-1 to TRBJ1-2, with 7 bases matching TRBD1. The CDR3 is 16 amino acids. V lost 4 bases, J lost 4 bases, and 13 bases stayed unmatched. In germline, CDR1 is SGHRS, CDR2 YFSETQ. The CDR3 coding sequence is TGCGCCAGCAGCCCCAGGTGGACAGGCGGGGGCTATGGCTACACCTTC. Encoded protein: CASSPRWTGGGYGYTF.

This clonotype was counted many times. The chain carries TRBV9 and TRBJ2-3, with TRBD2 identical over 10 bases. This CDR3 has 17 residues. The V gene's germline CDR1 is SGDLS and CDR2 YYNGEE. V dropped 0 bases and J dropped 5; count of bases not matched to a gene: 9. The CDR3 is CASSVDLLAGVGDTQYF. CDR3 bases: TGTGCCAGCAGCGTAGATCTCCTAGCGGGAGTTGGAGATACGCAGTATTTT.

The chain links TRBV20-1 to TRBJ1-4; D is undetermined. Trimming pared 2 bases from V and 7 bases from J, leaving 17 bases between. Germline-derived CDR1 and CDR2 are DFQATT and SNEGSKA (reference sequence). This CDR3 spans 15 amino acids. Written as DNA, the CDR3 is TGCAGTGCTAGAAGTTTTACGGGTTTGGGTGAAAAACTGTTTTTT. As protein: CSARSFTGLGEKLFF.

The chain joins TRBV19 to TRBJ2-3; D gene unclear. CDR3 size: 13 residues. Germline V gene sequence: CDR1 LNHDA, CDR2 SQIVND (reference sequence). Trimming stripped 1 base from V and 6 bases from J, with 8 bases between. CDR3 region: CASSIVTSDTQYF. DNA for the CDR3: TGTGCCAGTAGTATAGTGACGTCCGATACGCAGTATTTT.

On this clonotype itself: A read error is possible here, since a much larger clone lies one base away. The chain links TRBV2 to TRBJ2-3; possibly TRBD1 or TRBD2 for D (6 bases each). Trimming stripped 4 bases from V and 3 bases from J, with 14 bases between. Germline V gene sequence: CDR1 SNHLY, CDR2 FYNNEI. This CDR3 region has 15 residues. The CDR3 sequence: CASSGGGKGTDTQYF. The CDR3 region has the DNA TGTGCCAGCAGTGGAGGGGGGAAGGGTACAGATACGCAGTATTTT.

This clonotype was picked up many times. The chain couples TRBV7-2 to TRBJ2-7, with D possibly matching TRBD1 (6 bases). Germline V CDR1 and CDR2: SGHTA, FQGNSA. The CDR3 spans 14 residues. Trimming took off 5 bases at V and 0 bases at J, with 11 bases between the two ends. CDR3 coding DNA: TGTGCCAGCAGCGACCGGGACACCTCCTACGAGCAGTACTTC. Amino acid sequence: CASSDRDTSYEQYF.

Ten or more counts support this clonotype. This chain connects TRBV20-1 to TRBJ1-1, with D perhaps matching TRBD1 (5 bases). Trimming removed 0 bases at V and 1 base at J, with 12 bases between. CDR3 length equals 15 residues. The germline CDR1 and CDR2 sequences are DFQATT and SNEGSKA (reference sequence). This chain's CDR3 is CSARDPGRENTEAFF. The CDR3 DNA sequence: TGCAGTGCTAGAGACCCGGGACGGGAGAACACTGAAGCTTTCTTT.